Presented here are 8 T cell receptor beta chains from one specimen sequenced in a study of blood T cell repertoires in COVID-19. Sequenced by immunoSEQ multiplex PCR; TCRdb stores in-frame clones only, minus some. The sample holds around 150,000 clones, 84% seen once. The sample comprised peripheral blood. Receptors were obtained from an elderly woman in a cohort sampled during active or convalescent COVID-19.

The chain links TRBV18 to TRBJ1-4; 7 bases match TRBD1. Unmatched junction bases numbered 7, after V lost 3 bases and J lost 9 bases. The germline V gene has CDR1 KGHSH and CDR2 LQKENI. The CDR3 is 14 residues long. The chain's CDR3 is CASSPEWDSQKLFF. DNA of the CDR3: TGTGCCAGCTCACCGGAATGGGACAGCCAAAAACTGTTTTTT.

The rearrangement uses TRBV24-1 and TRBJ2-2; a weak D match, TRBD2 (7 bases). V was cut by 7 bases and J by 5 bases, with 13 bases left in between. The CDR3 is made up of 14 amino acids. The germline CDR1 and CDR2 sequences are KGHDR and SFDVKD. The CDR3 DNA reads as TGTGCCACCAGCAGGGGAGGGCGGACCGGGGAGCTGTTTTTT. This encodes CATSRGGRTGELFF.

This clone was picked up one time. The chain is built from TRBV14 and TRBJ1-1; D is unclear. Germline-derived CDR1 and CDR2 are SGHDN and FVKESK. The CDR3 has 13 residues. Trimming took 3 bases from V and 0 from J, leaving 5 bases between them. The CDR3 DNA follows: TGTGCCAGCAGCCATTTCTTGAACACTGAAGCTTTCTTT. Its protein is CASSHFLNTEAFF.

V is TRBV10-3 and J is TRBJ2-3, with TRBD2 identical over 8 bases. Germline V gives CDR1 ENHRY, CDR2 SYGVKD. CDR3 length: 14 amino acids. Trimming cost V 7 bases and J 6 bases; bases outside gene matches: 9. CDR3 DNA sequence: TGTGCCATCAAGGCTAGCGGGCCGGCGGATACGCAGTATTTT. This gives the protein CAIKASGPADTQYF.

The V call is TRBV2, the J call TRBJ1-2; D is ambiguous. The ends were cut back, 6 bases at V and 4 bases at J, with 6 bases in the middle. This CDR3 comprises 11 residues. Germline V gene lookup returns CDR1 SNHLY and CDR2 FYNNEI. CDR3 in amino acids: CASSMAYGYTF. The CDR3 DNA follows: TGTGCCAGCAGCATGGCCTATGGCTACACCTTC.

This chain uses TRBV10-3 with TRBJ2-5; 8 bases fit TRBD2. Germline V gene lookup returns CDR1 ENHRY and CDR2 SYGVKD. The V gene end was trimmed by 3 bases and the J gene end by 5 bases; junction bases not matched to a gene: 8. The CDR3 consists of 15 residues. Written as DNA, the CDR3 is TGTGCCATCAGTGACGGGAGGGGTGGGTACGAGACCCAGTACTTC. Protein: CAISDGRGGYETQYF.

This clone was observed a handful of times. The chain carries TRBV11-2 and TRBJ2-1; tentative D call: TRBD1 (6 bases). Between the trimmed V and J ends, which lost 5 bases and 1 base, there was a span of 15 bases. The germline gives CDR1 SGHAT, CDR2 FQNNGV. The CDR3 loop spans 16 amino acids. Here the CDR3 reads CASSLRWDISYNEQFF. For the CDR3, the DNA is TGTGCCAGCAGCCTTAGGTGGGACATATCCTACAATGAGCAGTTCTTC.

V and J are TRBV10-1 and TRBJ1-5, with a possible D match to TRBD1 (5 bases). Deletions cut 6 bases from V and 2 bases from J, with 17 bases between. The germline gives CDR1 WNHNN, CDR2 SYGVQD (reference sequence). This CDR3 is built from 16 residues. CDR3 in amino acids: CASRLRRGKGNQPQHF. Written as DNA, the CDR3 is TGCGCCAGCAGGCTCCGGCGGGGGAAAGGCAATCAGCCCCAGCATTTT.